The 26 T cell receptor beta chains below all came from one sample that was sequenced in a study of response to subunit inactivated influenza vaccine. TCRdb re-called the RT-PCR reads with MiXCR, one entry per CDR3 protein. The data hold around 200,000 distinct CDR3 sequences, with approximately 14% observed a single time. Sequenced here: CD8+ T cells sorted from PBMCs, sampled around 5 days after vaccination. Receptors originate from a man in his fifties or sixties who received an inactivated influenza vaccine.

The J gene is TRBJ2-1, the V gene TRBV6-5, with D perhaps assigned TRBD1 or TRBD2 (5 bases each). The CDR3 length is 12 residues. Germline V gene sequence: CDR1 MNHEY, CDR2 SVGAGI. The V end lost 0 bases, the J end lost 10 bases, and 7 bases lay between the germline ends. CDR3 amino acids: CASSYSGEEQFF. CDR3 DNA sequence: TGTGCCAGCAGTTACTCAGGGGAGGAGCAGTTCTTC.

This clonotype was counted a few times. CDR3 coding DNA: TGTGCCAGCAAGGGGGTAGCGGGAGTCTACAATGAGCAGTTCTTC. Amino acids: CASKGVAGVYNEQFF. V and J are TRBV6-1 and TRBJ2-1; TRBD2 matches at 9 bases. Per the germline V gene, CDR1 is MNHNS and CDR2 is SASEGT. CDR3 size: 15 residues. The junction had 7 bases not matched to a gene; V was cut back by 7 bases and J by 3 bases.

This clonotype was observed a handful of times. In nucleotides, the CDR3 is TGTGCCAGCAGCTTAGCTTTGGGAGAAAAACTGTTTTTT. Translation gives CASSLALGEKLFF. This rearrangement joins TRBV7-9 to TRBJ1-4; no reliable D call. The V and J ends lost 0 bases and 8 bases respectively, with 7 bases between them. Germline V gene lookup returns CDR1 SEHNR and CDR2 FQNEAQ (reference sequence). The CDR3 sequence is 13 residues long.

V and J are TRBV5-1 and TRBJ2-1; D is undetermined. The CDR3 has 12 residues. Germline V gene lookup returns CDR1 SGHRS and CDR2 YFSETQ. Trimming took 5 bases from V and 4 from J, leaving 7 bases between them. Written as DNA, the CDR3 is TGCGCCAGCAGTGAAGATTACAATGAGCAGTTCTTC. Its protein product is CASSEDYNEQFF.

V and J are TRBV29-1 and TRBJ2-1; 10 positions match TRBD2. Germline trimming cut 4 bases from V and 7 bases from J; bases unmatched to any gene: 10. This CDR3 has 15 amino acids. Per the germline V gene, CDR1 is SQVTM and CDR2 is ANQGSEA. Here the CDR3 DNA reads TGCAGCGTTGTAGTAATAGCGGGAGGATGGAATGAGCAGTTCTTC. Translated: CSVVVIAGGWNEQFF.

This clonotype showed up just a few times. CDR3 in DNA: TGTGCCAGCAGTTACTCCCTGATCTACGAGCAGTACTTC. Protein sequence: CASSYSLIYEQYF. J is TRBJ2-7 and V is TRBV6-2 or TRBV6-3; D is uncertain. V was shortened by 0 bases and J by 3 bases, with 6 bases between the two germline ends. This CDR3 has 13 residues. Germline CDR1 MNHEY, CDR2 SVGEGT.

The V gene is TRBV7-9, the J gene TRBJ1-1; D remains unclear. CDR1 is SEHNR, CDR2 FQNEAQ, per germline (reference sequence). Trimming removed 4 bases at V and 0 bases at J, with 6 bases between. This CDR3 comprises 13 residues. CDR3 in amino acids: CASSWGLNTEAFF. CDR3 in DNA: TGTGCCAGCAGCTGGGGTTTGAACACTGAAGCTTTCTTT.

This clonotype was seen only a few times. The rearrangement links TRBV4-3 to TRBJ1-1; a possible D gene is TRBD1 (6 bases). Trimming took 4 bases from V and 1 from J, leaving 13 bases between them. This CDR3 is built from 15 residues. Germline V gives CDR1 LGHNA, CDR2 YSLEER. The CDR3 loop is CASSPIPGANTEAFF. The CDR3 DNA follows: TGCGCCAGCAGCCCGATCCCAGGGGCGAACACTGAAGCTTTCTTT.

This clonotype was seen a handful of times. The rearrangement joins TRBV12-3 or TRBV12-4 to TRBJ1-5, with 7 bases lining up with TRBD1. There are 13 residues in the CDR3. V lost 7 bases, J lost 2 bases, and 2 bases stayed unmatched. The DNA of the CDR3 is TGTGCCAGCACCCAGGGGGGCAATCAGCCCCAGCATTTT. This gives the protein CASTQGGNQPQHF.

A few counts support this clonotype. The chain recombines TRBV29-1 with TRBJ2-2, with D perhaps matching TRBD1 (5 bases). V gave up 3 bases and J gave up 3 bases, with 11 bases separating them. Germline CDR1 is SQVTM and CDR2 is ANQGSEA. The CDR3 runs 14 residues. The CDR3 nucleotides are TGCAGCGTTGATGGAGCAGGGCACACCGGGGAGCTGTTTTTT. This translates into CSVDGAGHTGELFF.

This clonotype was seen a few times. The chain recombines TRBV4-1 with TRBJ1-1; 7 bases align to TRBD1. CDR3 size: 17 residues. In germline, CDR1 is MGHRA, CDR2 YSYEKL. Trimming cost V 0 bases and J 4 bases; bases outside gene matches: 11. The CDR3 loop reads CASSQDYRDSWITEAFF. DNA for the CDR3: TGCGCCAGCAGCCAAGATTATAGGGACAGTTGGATCACTGAAGCTTTCTTT.

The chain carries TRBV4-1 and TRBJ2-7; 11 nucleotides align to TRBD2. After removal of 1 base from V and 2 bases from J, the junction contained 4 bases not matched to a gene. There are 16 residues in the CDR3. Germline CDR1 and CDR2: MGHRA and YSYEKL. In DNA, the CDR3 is TGCGCCAGCAGCCAAGCCCTAGCGGGGGGCACCTACGAGCAGTACTTC. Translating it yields CASSQALAGGTYEQYF.

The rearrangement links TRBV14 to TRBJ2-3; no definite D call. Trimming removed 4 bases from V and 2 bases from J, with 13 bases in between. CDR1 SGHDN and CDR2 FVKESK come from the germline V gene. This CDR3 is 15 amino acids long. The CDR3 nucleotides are TGTGCCAGCAGCCCAGTCCGCAGCGACACAGATACGCAGTATTTT. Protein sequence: CASSPVRSDTDTQYF.

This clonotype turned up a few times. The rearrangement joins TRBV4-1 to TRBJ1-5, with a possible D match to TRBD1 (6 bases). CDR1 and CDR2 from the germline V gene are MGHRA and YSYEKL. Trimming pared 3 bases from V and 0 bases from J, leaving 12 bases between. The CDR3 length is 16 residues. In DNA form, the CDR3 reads TGCGCCAGCAGCCACCGGTACAGGGATAGCAATCAGCCCCAGCATTTT. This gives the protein CASSHRYRDSNQPQHF.

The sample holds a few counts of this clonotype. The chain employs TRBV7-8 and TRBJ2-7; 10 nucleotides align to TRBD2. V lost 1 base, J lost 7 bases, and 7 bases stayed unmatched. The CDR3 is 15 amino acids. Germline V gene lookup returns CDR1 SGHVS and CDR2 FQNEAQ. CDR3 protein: CASSLGLAGVGEQYF. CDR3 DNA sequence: TGTGCCAGCAGCTTAGGGCTAGCGGGAGTTGGTGAGCAGTACTTC.

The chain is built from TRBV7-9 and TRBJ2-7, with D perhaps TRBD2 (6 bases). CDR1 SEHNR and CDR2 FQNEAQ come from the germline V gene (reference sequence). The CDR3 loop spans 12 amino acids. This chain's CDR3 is CAGAGPTLEQYF. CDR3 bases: TGTGCGGGAGCGGGCCCTACGCTGGAGCAGTACTTC.

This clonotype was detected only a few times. CDR3 loop: CASSLDPGTDTQYF. In DNA form, the CDR3 reads TGTGCCAGCAGCTTAGATCCGGGCACAGATACGCAGTATTTT. The rearrangement joins TRBV11-2 to TRBJ2-3, with D hard to call. CDR3 length: 14 amino acids. V was cut by 0 bases and J by 1 base, with 5 bases left in between. Germline CDR1 is SGHAT and CDR2 is FQNNGV.

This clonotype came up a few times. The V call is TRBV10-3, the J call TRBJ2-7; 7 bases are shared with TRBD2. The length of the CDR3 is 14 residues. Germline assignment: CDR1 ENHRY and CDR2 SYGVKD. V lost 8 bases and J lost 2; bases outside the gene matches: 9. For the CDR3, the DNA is TGTGCCATCCGGGGGGAGCGGGAAACCTACGAGCAGTACTTC. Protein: CAIRGERETYEQYF.

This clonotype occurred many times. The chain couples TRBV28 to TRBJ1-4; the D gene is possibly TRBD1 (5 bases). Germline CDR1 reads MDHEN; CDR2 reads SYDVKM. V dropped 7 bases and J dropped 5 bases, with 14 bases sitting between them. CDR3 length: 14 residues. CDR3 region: CASTSGRRNEKLFF. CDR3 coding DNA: TGTGCCAGCACCTCGGGACGGCGAAATGAAAAACTGTTTTTT.

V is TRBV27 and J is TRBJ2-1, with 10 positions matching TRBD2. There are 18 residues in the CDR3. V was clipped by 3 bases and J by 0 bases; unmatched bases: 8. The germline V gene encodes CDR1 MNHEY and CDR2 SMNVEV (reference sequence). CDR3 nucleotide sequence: TGTGCCAGCAGTTTTCAACTAGCGGGACAGAGCTCCTACAATGAGCAGTTCTTC. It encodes CASSFQLAGQSSYNEQFF.

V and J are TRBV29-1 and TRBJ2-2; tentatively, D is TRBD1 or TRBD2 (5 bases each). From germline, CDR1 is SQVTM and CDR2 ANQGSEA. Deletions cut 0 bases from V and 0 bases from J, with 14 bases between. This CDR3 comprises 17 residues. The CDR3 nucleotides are TGCAGCGTTGAAGATCAAGGGGAGCTCCCGAACACCGGGGAGCTGTTTTTT. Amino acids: CSVEDQGELPNTGELFF.

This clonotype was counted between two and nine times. The DNA of the CDR3 is TGCAGTGCTATGGTACTGGAAGCTTTCTTT. Its protein is CSAMVLEAFF. The V and J genes are TRBV20-1 and TRBJ1-1; D unresolved. The CDR3 spans 10 residues. In germline, CDR1 is DFQATT, CDR2 SNEGSKA (reference sequence). Trimming took 4 bases from V and 8 from J, leaving 8 bases between them.

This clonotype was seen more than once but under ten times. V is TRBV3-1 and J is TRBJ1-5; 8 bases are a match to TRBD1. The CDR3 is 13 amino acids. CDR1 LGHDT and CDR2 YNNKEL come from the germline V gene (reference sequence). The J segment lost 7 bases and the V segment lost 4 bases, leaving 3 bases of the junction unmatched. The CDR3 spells CASSPDRGQPQHF. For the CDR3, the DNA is TGTGCCAGCAGCCCCGACAGGGGACAGCCCCAGCATTTT.

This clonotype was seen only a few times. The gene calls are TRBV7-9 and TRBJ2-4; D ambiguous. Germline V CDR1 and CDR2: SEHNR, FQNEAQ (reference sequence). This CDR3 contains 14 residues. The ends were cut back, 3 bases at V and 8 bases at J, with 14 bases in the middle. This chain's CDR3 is CASSLALLEDIQYF. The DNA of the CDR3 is TGTGCCAGCAGCTTGGCCCTACTTGAGGACATTCAGTACTTC.

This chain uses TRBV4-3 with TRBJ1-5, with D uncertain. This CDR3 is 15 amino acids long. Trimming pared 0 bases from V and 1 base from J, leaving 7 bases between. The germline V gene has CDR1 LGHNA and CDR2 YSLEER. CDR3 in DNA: TGCGCCAGCAGCCAAGATGGTGACAGCAATCAGCCCCAGCATTTT. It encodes CASSQDGDSNQPQHF.

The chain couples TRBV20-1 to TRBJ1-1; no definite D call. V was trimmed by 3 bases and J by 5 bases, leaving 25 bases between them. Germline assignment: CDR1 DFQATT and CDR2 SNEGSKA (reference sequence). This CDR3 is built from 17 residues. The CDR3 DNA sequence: TGCAGTGCTAGGTCACGGGCACGGAAGACGATGGAGACTGAAGCTTTCTTT. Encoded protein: CSARSRARKTMETEAFF.